This TCR beta chain derives from a study of human versus mouse CDR3 diversity and MHC coevolution. Overall study results and limits: In humans, T-cell selection involved several MHC II alleles. Human CDR3s averaged more deletions and insertions than mouse CDR3s. Clonal inequality was lowest in most of the three human donors.

As concerns this clone: Its antigen is undetermined.

The V gene end was trimmed by 4 bases and the J gene end by 2 bases; junction bases not matched to a gene: 5. Germline assignment: CDR1 SEHNR and CDR2 FQNEAQ (reference sequence). This CDR3 is built from 14 residues. Assay used: immunoSEQ multiplex PCR; TCRdb lists only in-frame clones, some missing. The sample includes 75,000 to 90,000 clones, about 93% of them seen just once. The receptor's source is a person aged 25 to 69 in good health. The sample comprised naive CD4+ T cells from blood. Stated subset: CD45RO-negative CD62L-positive naive CD4 T cells. The chain combines TRBV7-9 with TRBJ2-7, with TRBD2 matching 7 bases. The CDR3 reads CASSSTGTTYEQYF. CDR3 sequence (DNA): TGTGCCAGCAGCTCTACCGGGACTACCTACGAGCAGTACTTC.